The TCR beta chain under discussion was sequenced for a study of shared clonotypes between healthy human individuals. Study at large: The study used three CD4 naive, three CD4 memory, two CD8 naive and one CD8 memory plate per donor.

The V gene lost 8 bases and the J gene lost 7 bases, with 14 bases spanning the gap. The germline CDR1 and CDR2 sequences are SNHLY and FYNNEI. The CDR3 totals 12 residues. TCRdb's table, derived via immunoSEQ multiplex PCR, lists solely in-frame clones and lacks some. The sample holds some 1,100,000 clones, about 80% seen once. Study-wide points: It was the non-shared clonotypes that had lower generation probabilities than clonotypes shared by all four donors. Genetic and exposure-history diversity was limited by the few donors.

Naive CD45RA+ and memory CD45RA-negative subsets were split from CD4+ cells. This clone was found a few times. The antigen is unknown. Sequencing was performed on memory CD4+ T cells from PBMCs. Described subset: CD45RA-negative fraction. The sequence came from a man aged 18 to 30 in good health. Some clones in this sample may be carry-over from other donors' samples. J is TRBJ1-1 and V is TRBV2; D not certain. The CDR3 protein is CASRRPIGEAFF. The CDR3 DNA sequence: TGTGCCAGCCGGCGGCCGATCGGTGAAGCTTTCTTT.